A selection of T cell receptor beta chains follows, all from one sample in a study of cytomegalovirus exposure and HLA in healthy donors. Produced via immunoSEQ multiplex PCR; TCRdb's table is partial and in-frame only. The ten top clones account for approximately 0.93%, within a sample of approximately 110,000 clones. The sequencing input was PBMCs. The receptor source for this set is a man younger than 30 in good health and CMV-seronegative. CDR3s include the opening cysteine and the closing phenylalanine or tryptophan. D genes are given only for firm matches.

j_call v_call d_call cdr3_aa cdr3_nt
TRBJ1-1 TRBV18 NA CASSPPGDTRATEAFF TGTGCCAGCTCACCACCGGGCGACACTAGGGCCACTGAAGCTTTCTTT
TRBJ2-7 TRBV7-2 NA CASSLGQAALSYEQYF TGTGCCAGCAGCTTAGGTCAGGCAGCACTCTCCTACGAGCAGTACTTC
TRBJ1-5 TRBV18 NA CASSPRYRGDNQPQHF TGTGCCAGCTCACCAAGGTATCGCGGTGACAATCAGCCCCAGCATTTT
TRBJ1-1 TRBV7-6 NA CASSSTRGGQAEAFF TGTGCCAGCAGCTCGACGAGGGGGGGGCAAGCCGAAGCTTTCTTT
TRBJ2-2 TRBV30 NA CAWSVRVGVGTGELFF TGTGCCTGGAGTGTACGGGTGGGAGTCGGCACCGGGGAGCTGTTTTTT
TRBJ1-1 TRBV7-9 TRBD1 CASSYTGDTEAFF TGTGCCAGCAGCTATACAGGGGACACTGAAGCTTTCTTT
TRBJ1-4 TRBV9 NA CASSASMRANEKLFF TGTGCCAGCAGCGCGTCAATGAGGGCTAATGAAAAACTGTTTTTT
TRBJ2-1 TRBV5-4 NA CASSLTGRLDEQFF TGTGCCAGCAGCTTGACAGGGAGATTGGATGAGCAGTTCTTC
TRBJ2-1 TRBV5-1 NA CASSSRTQNNEQFF TGCGCCAGCAGCTCCCGGACTCAGAACAATGAGCAGTTCTTC
TRBJ1-2 TRBV5-5 NA CASSTTGAYGYTF TGTGCCAGCAGCACCACAGGAGCCTATGGCTACACCTTC
TRBJ1-2 TRBV11-2 NA CASSPRTLYGYTF TGTGCCAGCAGCCCGAGAACCCTCTATGGCTACACCTTC
TRBJ1-1 TRBV6-5 NA CASSYSGPLAEAFF TGTGCCAGCAGTTACTCGGGGCCGCTTGCTGAAGCTTTCTTT
TRBJ2-1 TRBV5-6 NA CASSLMGSAGEQFF TGTGCCAGCAGCTTGATGGGGAGCGCGGGTGAGCAGTTCTTC
TRBJ2-7 TRBV7-8 NA CASSLEAGYSYEQYF TGTGCCAGCAGCTTAGAGGCAGGGTACTCCTACGAGCAGTACTTC
TRBJ2-7 TRBV5-5 TRBD2 CASSLRLADSYEQYF TGTGCCAGCAGCTTGCGACTAGCTGACTCCTACGAGCAGTACTTC
TRBJ2-7 TRBV11-3 NA CASSPRDSPTYEQYF TGTGCCAGCAGCCCCCGGGACTCACCTACCTACGAGCAGTACTTC
TRBJ2-7 TRBV28 TRBD2 CASSLLAGSDEQYF TGTGCCAGCAGTTTACTAGCGGGAAGTGACGAGCAGTACTTC
TRBJ2-7 TRBV5-1 NA CASSLANEQYF TGCGCCAGCAGCTTGGCCAACGAGCAGTACTTC
TRBJ2-7 TRBV7-9 NA CASSLVSFRIYEQYF TGTGCCAGCAGCTTAGTATCTTTCAGGATATACGAGCAGTACTTC
TRBJ1-1 TRBV30 NA CAWSIDRRNTEAFF TGTGCCTGGAGTATCGACAGGCGGAACACTGAAGCTTTCTTT
TRBJ1-2 TRBV6-5 TRBD1 CASSYSTGEGPYGYTF TGTGCCAGCAGTTATTCGACAGGGGAGGGGCCTTATGGCTACACCTTC
TRBJ1-1 TRBV2 NA CASKGDTHTEAFF TGTGCCAGCAAAGGGGATACTCACACTGAAGCTTTCTTT
TRBJ2-1 TRBV30 NA CAWSPGVSSDNEQFF TGTGCCTGGAGTCCCGGGGTGAGCTCCGACAATGAGCAGTTCTTC
TRBJ1-1 TRBV5-1 TRBD1 CASAMGTGGLSTEAFF TGCGCCAGCGCCATGGGGACAGGGGGGCTCTCCACTGAAGCTTTCTTT
TRBJ1-3 TRBV30 TRBD1 CAWSIRQGIGNTIYF TGTGCCTGGAGTATACGACAGGGGATTGGAAACACCATATATTTT
TRBJ1-5 TRBV19 NA CASTTDRSNQPQHF TGTGCCAGTACTACGGACAGAAGCAATCAGCCCCAGCATTTT
TRBJ2-6 TRBV6-5 NA CASRVQGGRANVLTF TGTGCCAGCAGGGTCCAGGGGGGACGGGCCAACGTCCTGACTTTC